One sample yielded the 10 T cell receptor beta chains listed below, sequenced in a study of identical twins. TCRdb processed the 5' RACE reads anew with MiXCR; each CDR3 protein has one entry. This sample has roughly 200,000 distinct CDR3 sequences, with roughly 7.5% found just once. The data also belong to a second study, concerning yellow fever vaccine responses in identical twins.

Specimen: memory (CD45RO+) T cells sorted from blood. These receptors all stem from a woman aged 18-29 years in good health.

The chain carries TRBV18 and TRBJ2-5, with unresolved D. V lost 3 bases and J 6 bases, leaving 5 bases between the germline ends. CDR1 KGHSH and CDR2 LQKENI come from the germline V gene. The CDR3 totals 11 residues. CDR3 in DNA: TGTGCCAGCTCACCTGCTCAGACCCAGTACTTC. This codes for CASSPAQTQYF.

This clonotype was seen more than once but under ten times. The gene calls are TRBV12-3 or TRBV12-4 and TRBJ2-1, with 9 bases matching TRBD2. V gave up 6 bases and J gave up 8 bases; unmatched junction bases: 11. The CDR3 is 15 amino acids. The CDR3: CASRRSAGGVYEQFF. The CDR3 DNA follows: TGTGCCAGCAGACGAAGCGCGGGGGGGGTGTATGAGCAGTTCTTC.

The gene calls are TRBV3-1 and TRBJ2-7, with D unclear. V was clipped by 3 bases and J by 4 bases, with 10 bases between them. Germline V gives CDR1 LGHDT, CDR2 YNNKEL (reference sequence). The CDR3 has 13 residues. CDR3: CASSQVTPYEQYF. CDR3 in DNA: TGTGCCAGCAGCCAGGTTACCCCTTACGAGCAGTACTTC.

The sample holds many counts of this clonotype. This chain links TRBV9 with TRBJ2-1; 9 bases map to TRBD2. J was trimmed by 6 bases and V by 0 bases; bases with no gene match: 10. Germline assignment: CDR1 SGDLS and CDR2 YYNGEE. The CDR3 is 17 amino acids. CDR3 sequence reads: CASSVALPLAGINEQFF. As DNA, the CDR3 is TGTGCCAGCAGCGTAGCTCTTCCGCTAGCGGGGATCAATGAGCAGTTCTTC.

In this sample, this clonotype turned up a few times. This chain links TRBV6-1 with TRBJ2-2; D gene unclear. CDR1 is MNHNS, CDR2 SASEGT, per germline. Trimming left V 8 bases short and J 3 bases short, with 10 bases between. This CDR3 comprises 13 residues. The CDR3, as DNA: TGTGCCAGCTTGTGGCCGGACACCGGGGAGCTGTTTTTT. Its protein is CASLWPDTGELFF.

J is TRBJ2-3 and V is TRBV15, with D possibly TRBD1 on 5 matching bases. The CDR3 sequence is 16 residues long. Trimming pared 0 bases from V and 1 base from J, leaving 11 bases between. Germline V gene sequence: CDR1 LNHNV, CDR2 YYDKDF (reference sequence). In nucleotides, the CDR3 is TGTGCCACCAGCAGAGAAAGGGGTGGAGGCACAGATACGCAGTATTTT. Translating it yields CATSRERGGGTDTQYF.

This clonotype came up a few times. The chain uses TRBV7-2 and TRBJ2-1; 8 bases fit TRBD2. Germline V gene lookup returns CDR1 SGHTA and CDR2 FQGNSA. Trimming at V came to 3 bases and at J to 8 bases, leaving 9 bases not matched to a gene. The CDR3 is made up of 15 amino acids. The CDR3 coding sequence is TGTGCCAGCAGCTTGGATGGACTAGCTCGATATGAGCAGTTCTTC. Encoded protein: CASSLDGLARYEQFF.

This clonotype was seen only a few times. The DNA of the CDR3 is TGCAGTGCTTTCAGGGGGACACAGTACTACAATGAGCAGTTCTTC. This gives the protein CSAFRGTQYYNEQFF. V is TRBV20-1 and J is TRBJ2-1; 7 nucleotides align to TRBD1. The CDR3 is made up of 15 amino acids. The ends lost 5 bases at V and 3 bases at J; junction bases unmatched: 10. Germline V lookup: CDR1 DFQATT, CDR2 SNEGSKA (reference sequence).

This clonotype came up a few times. The chain carries TRBV6-1 and TRBJ2-5, with D perhaps TRBD1 (6 bases). CDR3 length: 14 residues. CDR1 is MNHNS and CDR2 is SASEGT in the germline V gene. V was cut by 6 bases and J by 5 bases, with 16 bases left in between. Written as DNA, the CDR3 is TGTGCCAGCAGGGACTTGGGGGCAGGGGAGACCCAGTACTTC. Translated: CASRDLGAGETQYF.

This clonotype has only a few counts. Germline is not matched at one junction end, which may reflect a read error. This chain joins TRBV3-1 and TRBJ2-1; possibly TRBD2 for D (5 bases). The V gene's germline CDR1 is LGHDT and CDR2 YNNKEL (reference sequence). The CDR3 contains 11 residues. Written as DNA, the CDR3 is TGTGCCAGCAGACAAGCGGATGAGCAGTTCTTC. Protein sequence: CASRQADEQFF.